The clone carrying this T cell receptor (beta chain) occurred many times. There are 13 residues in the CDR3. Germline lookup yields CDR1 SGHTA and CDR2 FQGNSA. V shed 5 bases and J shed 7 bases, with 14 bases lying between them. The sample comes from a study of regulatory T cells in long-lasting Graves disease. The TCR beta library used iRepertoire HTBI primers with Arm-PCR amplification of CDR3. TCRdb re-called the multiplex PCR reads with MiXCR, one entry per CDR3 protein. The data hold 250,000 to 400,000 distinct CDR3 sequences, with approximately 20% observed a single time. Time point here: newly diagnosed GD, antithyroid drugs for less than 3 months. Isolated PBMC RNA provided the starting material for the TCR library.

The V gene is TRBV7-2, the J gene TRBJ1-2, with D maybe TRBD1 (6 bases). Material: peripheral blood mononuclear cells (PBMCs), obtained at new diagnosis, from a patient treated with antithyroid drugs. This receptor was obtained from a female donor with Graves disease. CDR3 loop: CASSVYRAAGYTF. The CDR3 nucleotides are TGTGCCAGCAGCGTTTACAGGGCCGCTGGCTACACCTTC.